These 18 T cell receptor beta chains originate from one sample sequenced in a study of shared clonotypes between healthy human individuals. The data were produced by immunoSEQ multiplex PCR, yet TCRdb's version contains in-frame clones alone and is incomplete. The repertoire has roughly 2.5 million clones, 85% to 95% of them found once; the top ten carry more than 0.12%. Sequenced material: naive CD4+ T cells sorted from blood. Noted subset: CD45RA+ positively selected. These receptors all come from a man younger than 35 in good health.

The chain joins TRBV28 to TRBJ2-3; 7 bases agree with TRBD2. Per germline, CDR1 MDHEN and CDR2 SYDVKM. The ends lost 6 bases at V and 0 bases at J; junction bases unmatched: 6. The CDR3 sequence is 15 residues long. CDR3 loop: CASSPRLASTDTQYF. The DNA for the CDR3 is TGTGCCAGCAGCCCAAGACTAGCTAGCACAGATACGCAGTATTTT. Complete variable domain (other parts from reference TRBV28 and TRBJ2-3): DVKVTQSSRYLVKRTGEKVFLECVQDMDHENMFWYRQDPGLGLRLIYFSYDVKMKEKGDIPEGYSVSREKKERFSLILESASTNQTSMYLCASSPRLASTDTQYFGPGTRLTVL.

In nucleotides, the CDR3 is TGCGCCAGCAGCTTGGTTGGGGGGGCCCTCCAGGGTGAGCAGTTCTTC. Its translation: CASSLVGGALQGEQFF. The rearrangement links TRBV5-1 to TRBJ2-1; weak D call: TRBD2 (7 bases). The CDR3 sequence is 16 residues long. Germline V gene data show CDR1 as SGHRS and CDR2 as YFSETQ. The V end was cut by 0 bases, the J end by 9 bases, with 19 bases between.

The chain has TRBV5-1 and TRBJ2-1; 7 bases align to TRBD2. This CDR3 comprises 16 residues. Per germline, CDR1 SGHRS and CDR2 YFSETQ. The ends lost 0 bases at V and 3 bases at J; junction bases unmatched: 6. CDR3 in amino acids: CASSLVLGGSYNEQFF. In DNA form, the CDR3 reads TGCGCCAGCAGCTTGGTCCTTGGCGGGAGCTACAATGAGCAGTTCTTC. The whole variable domain, filled in from reference TRBV5-1 and TRBJ2-1, reads KAGVTQTPRYLIKTRGQQVTLSCSPISGHRSVSWYQQTPGQGLQFLFEYFSETQRNKGNFPGRFSGRQFSNSRSEMNVSTLELGDSALYLCASSLVLGGSYNEQFFGPGTRLTVL.

The chain carries TRBV5-5 and TRBJ2-4; 11 positions agree with TRBD1. The V and J ends lost 1 base and 13 bases, in that order; junction bases with no gene match: 10. The CDR3 is 15 amino acids. The germline CDR1 and CDR2 sequences are SGHKS and YYEKEE (reference sequence). The CDR3 loop reads CASSLPGQGVGPQYF. The CDR3 DNA follows: TGTGCCAGCAGCTTGCCGGGACAGGGGGTGGGCCCCCAGTACTTC.

V usage is TRBV18 and J usage is TRBJ2-1; D is uncertain. V shed 6 bases and J shed 5 bases, with 11 bases lying between them. The CDR3 loop spans 13 amino acids. Germline V lookup: CDR1 KGHSH, CDR2 LQKENI. CDR3 sequence: CASSSTHDNEQFF. The CDR3 bases are TGTGCCAGCTCCTCTACCCACGACAATGAGCAGTTCTTC.

This chain links TRBV5-1 with TRBJ1-2; perhaps TRBD1 as D (5 bases). The CDR3 length is 18 residues. V was cut by 0 bases and J by 0 bases, with 18 bases left in between. Germline lookup yields CDR1 SGHRS and CDR2 YFSETQ. The CDR3 loop is CASSLEGDVAAANYGYTF. CDR3 nucleotides: TGCGCCAGCAGCTTGGAAGGGGACGTAGCCGCAGCTAACTATGGCTACACCTTC.

The rearrangement joins TRBV7-9 to TRBJ1-4; TRBD1 agrees at 7 bases. The V and J ends lost 2 bases and 1 base, in that order; junction bases with no gene match: 1. Per germline, CDR1 SEHNR and CDR2 FQNEAQ (reference sequence). The CDR3 is made up of 15 amino acids. CDR3 in amino acids: CASSLWTGTNEKLFF. The CDR3 nucleotides read TGTGCCAGCAGCTTATGGACAGGAACTAATGAAAAACTGTTTTTT.

The chain recombines TRBV5-1 with TRBJ2-7; 9 positions match TRBD1. V lost 6 bases and J lost 1; bases outside the gene matches: 17. CDR1 is SGHRS, CDR2 YFSETQ, per germline. The CDR3 runs 18 residues. This chain's CDR3 is CASTPADRGNFVSYEQYF. The CDR3, as DNA: TGCGCCAGCACGCCCGCGGACAGGGGAAATTTTGTGTCCTACGAGCAGTACTTC.

The chain uses TRBV29-1 and TRBJ1-5; D gene ambiguous. CDR1 is SQVTM and CDR2 is ANQGSEA in the germline V gene. The CDR3 sequence is 14 residues long. The V gene lost 5 bases and the J gene lost 3 bases, with 14 bases spanning the gap. The CDR3 DNA follows: TGCAGCGTTCGGGAGGGAACCGTCAATCAGCCCCAGCATTTT. It specifies CSVREGTVNQPQHF. Variable domain in full (rest from reference TRBV29-1 and TRBJ1-5): SAVISQKPSRDICQRGTSLTIQCQVDSQVTMMFWYRQQPGQSLTLIATANQGSEATYESGFVIDKFPISRPNLTFSTLTVSNMSPEDSSIYLCSVREGTVNQPQHFGDGTRLSIL.

This chain uses TRBV6-1 with TRBJ1-5; D not resolved. This CDR3 is built from 13 residues. CDR1 and CDR2 (germline): MNHNS, SASEGT. V was trimmed by 6 bases and J by 5 bases, leaving 11 bases between them. The CDR3 region is CASRPEPYQPQHF. CDR3 nucleotide sequence: TGTGCCAGCAGGCCCGAACCATATCAGCCCCAGCATTTT.

V usage is TRBV28 and J usage is TRBJ1-6; no clear D gene. The CDR3 contains 14 residues. V lost 3 bases to trimming and J lost 7 bases, with 10 bases between them. Germline V gene data show CDR1 as MDHEN and CDR2 as SYDVKM. The CDR3 sequence is CASSFRQNNSPLHF. CDR3 nucleotide sequence: TGTGCCAGCAGTTTCCGTCAGAACAATTCACCCCTCCACTTT. The full variable domain, its missing parts supplied by reference TRBV28 and TRBJ1-6, is DVKVTQSSRYLVKRTGEKVFLECVQDMDHENMFWYRQDPGLGLRLIYFSYDVKMKEKGDIPEGYSVSREKKERFSLILESASTNQTSMYLCASSFRQNNSPLHFGNGTRLTVT.

V usage is TRBV9 and J usage is TRBJ2-2; D might be TRBD1 or TRBD2, each matching 5 bases. Germline CDR1 reads SGDLS; CDR2 reads YYNGEE. Trimming cost V 0 bases and J 4 bases, with 10 bases left between them. The CDR3 runs to 15 residues. The CDR3 DNA reads as TGTGCCAGCAGCGTAGGAGGGACCCTCACCGGGGAGCTGTTTTTT. It yields the protein CASSVGGTLTGELFF. The variable domain in full, with the rest retrieved from reference TRBV9 and TRBJ2-2, is DSGVTQTPKHLITATGQRVTLRCSPRSGDLSVYWYQQSLDQGLQFLIQYYNGEERAKGNILERFSAQQFPDLHSELNLSSLELGDSALYFCASSVGGTLTGELFFGEGSRLTVL.

The V call is TRBV29-1, the J call TRBJ1-2; D possibly corresponds to TRBD1 (5 bases). The CDR3 is 12 amino acids. Germline CDR1 is SQVTM and CDR2 is ANQGSEA. V lost 8 bases to trimming and J lost 6 bases, with 16 bases between them. This chain's CDR3 is CSSGGGGDGYTF. The CDR3, as DNA: TGCAGCTCGGGCGGGGGAGGTGATGGCTACACCTTC. The full variable domain, its missing parts supplied by reference TRBV29-1 and TRBJ1-2, is SAVISQKPSRDICQRGTSLTIQCQVDSQVTMMFWYRQQPGQSLTLIATANQGSEATYESGFVIDKFPISRPNLTFSTLTVSNMSPEDSSIYLCSSGGGGDGYTFGSGTRLTVV.

As to this clone: This sample also contains other DNA sequences that code for the same CDR3. The chain has TRBV10-1 and TRBJ1-1; D gene unclear. Trimming shortened V by 3 bases and J by 0 bases, and 5 bases separated the two germline ends. The V gene's germline CDR1 is WNHNN and CDR2 SYGVQD (reference sequence). The CDR3 has 13 amino acids. The CDR3 DNA is TGCGCCAGCAGTGAACGCATGAACACTGAAGCTTTCTTT. Amino acid sequence: CASSERMNTEAFF.

The J gene is TRBJ2-3, the V gene TRBV18; D might be TRBD1 (5 bases). V shed 7 bases and J shed 1 base, with 9 bases lying between them. Looked up from germline, CDR1 is KGHSH and CDR2 is LQKENI. This CDR3 is built from 13 residues. CDR3 amino acids: CASFARGTDTQYF. The CDR3 DNA is TGTGCCAGCTTCGCCAGGGGCACAGATACGCAGTATTTT.

This clone was observed once. V and J are TRBV14 and TRBJ1-6; D is uncertain. Trimming removed 4 bases from V and 4 bases from J, with 14 bases in between. CDR3 length equals 16 residues. The germline gives CDR1 SGHDN, CDR2 FVKESK. The CDR3 sequence: CASSRGPGLYNSPLHF. The CDR3 DNA sequence: TGTGCCAGCAGCCGAGGACCGGGTCTTTATAATTCACCCCTCCACTTT.

J is TRBJ2-1 and V is TRBV11-2; possible D gene TRBD2, 5 bases. Trimming took off 7 bases at V and 6 bases at J, with 22 bases between the two ends. This CDR3 has 16 residues. Germline lookup yields CDR1 SGHAT and CDR2 FQNNGV. The CDR3 spells CASTSLGVGLRNEQFF. CDR3 bases: TGTGCCAGCACCTCTTTGGGAGTCGGTCTACGCAATGAGCAGTTCTTC.

This clone was detected only a few times. The chain links TRBV2 to TRBJ2-7, with no clear D. The V gene's germline CDR1 is SNHLY and CDR2 FYNNEI. This CDR3 spans 11 amino acids. Trimming pared 8 bases from V and 7 bases from J, leaving 12 bases between. Here the CDR3 DNA reads TGTGCCAGCTGCGAGGCCGGGGAGCAGTACTTC. Its translation is CASCEAGEQYF. Using reference TRBV2 and TRBJ2-7 for the parts outside the CDR3, the full variable domain is EPEVTQTPSHQVTQMGQEVILRCVPISNHLYFYWYRQILGQKVEFLVSFYNNEISEKSEIFDDQFSVERPDGSNFTLKIRSTKLEDSAMYFCASCEAGEQYFGPGTRLTVT.